A selection of T cell receptor beta chains follows, all from one sample in a study of siplizumab effects on memory and regulatory T cells. Sequencing used immunoSEQ multiplex PCR; TCRdb keeps in-frame clones, though not all of them. The data contain about 56,000 clones, 95% to 98% of them singletons. Sequencing was done on a sample of naive CD8+ T cells sorted from blood. The receptors stem from a human donor in good health. Each CDR3 is given with its conserved first and last residue. A D gene is named only where the DNA matches it firmly. A row's size may be missing; if present it is once, few, many or a size class.

j_gene,abundance,len,d_gene,v_gene,CDR3aa,CDR3nt
TRBJ1-4,NA,13,NA,TRBV28,CASSDSRNEKLFF,TGTGCCAGCAGCGACTCCAGAAATGAAAAACTGTTTTTT
TRBJ1-1,NA,14,TRBD1,TRBV7-9,CASSLAGGPTEAFF,TGTGCCAGCAGCTTAGCAGGGGGCCCCACTGAAGCTTTCTTT
TRBJ2-5,NA,16,TRBD2,TRBV13,CASSLKASGLQETQYF,TGTGCCAGCAGCTTAAAAGCTAGCGGGCTCCAAGAGACCCAGTACTTC
TRBJ1-2,NA,14,NA,TRBV6-5,CASSYSGTEYGYTF,TGTGCCAGCAGTTACTCGGGGACGGAATATGGCTACACCTTC
TRBJ2-7,NA,14,TRBD2,TRBV7-9,CASSSGGLTRELYF,TGTGCCAGCAGCTCAGGCGGCCTAACGCGGGAGTTGTACTTC
TRBJ2-7,NA,12,NA,TRBV14,CASSRVDYEQYF,TGTGCCAGCAGCCGAGTAGACTACGAGCAGTACTTC
TRBJ1-2,NA,14,TRBD1,TRBV5-5,CASSSGSQGAGYTF,TGTGCCAGCAGCTCCGGATCACAGGGGGCTGGCTACACCTTC
TRBJ1-1,NA,13,NA,TRBV15,CATSSYTGPEAFF,TGTGCCACCAGCTCCTACACGGGGCCTGAAGCTTTCTTT
TRBJ2-1,NA,17,TRBD2,TRBV28,CASSLWGLAGVYNEQFF,TGTGCCAGCAGTTTATGGGGACTAGCGGGAGTCTACAATGAGCAGTTCTTC
TRBJ2-5,NA,14,TRBD2,TRBV5-3,CASGRVGDQETQYF,TGTGCCAGCGGGAGGGTCGGGGACCAAGAGACCCAGTACTTC
TRBJ2-3,NA,12,NA,TRBV7-9,CASSSGVEGRYF,TGTGCCAGCAGCTCGGGGGTTGAGGGAAGGTATTTT
TRBJ1-1,NA,14,NA,TRBV4-1,CASSQDSASFEAFF,TGCGCCAGCAGCCAAGACTCCGCCAGCTTTGAAGCTTTCTTT
TRBJ2-3,NA,15,NA,TRBV4-1,CASSQEGRSTDTQYF,TGCGCCAGCAGCCAAGAGGGCAGGAGCACAGATACGCAGTATTTT
TRBJ1-4,NA,16,TRBD1,TRBV7-9,CASSLSYRTGFEKLFF,TGTGCCAGCAGCCTCAGTTACCGGACAGGGTTTGAAAAACTGTTTTTT
TRBJ2-7,NA,16,TRBD2,TRBV9,CASSVEGAGGFYEQYF,TGTGCCAGCAGCGTAGAGGGGGCGGGAGGGTTCTACGAGCAGTACTTC
TRBJ1-3,once,14,NA,TRBV28,CANPGRRLGNTIYF,TGTGCCAACCCCGGGAGAAGGCTCGGAAACACCATATATTTT
TRBJ2-2,NA,19,NA,TRBV7-9,CASSLVYGRGLGDTGELFF,TGTGCCAGCAGCTTGGTTTACGGGAGAGGTCTGGGGGACACCGGGGAGCTGTTTTTT
TRBJ1-4,NA,14,NA,TRBV7-6,CASSPPEANEKLFF,TGTGCCAGCAGCCCCCCCGAGGCTAATGAAAAACTGTTTTTT
TRBJ2-7,few,11,NA,TRBV28,CASRDSYEQYF,TGTGCCAGTAGGGATTCCTACGAGCAGTACTTC
TRBJ1-3,NA,11,NA,TRBV30,CAWRGGNTIYF,TGTGCCTGGAGGGGTGGAAACACCATATATTTT
TRBJ1-6,NA,15,NA,TRBV5-6,CASSLGQEYNSPLHF,TGTGCCAGCAGCTTGGGACAGGAGTATAATTCACCCCTCCACTTT
TRBJ2-3,NA,13,NA,TRBV7-9,CASSLVSSDTQYF,TGTGCCAGCAGCTTAGTTTCCTCAGATACGCAGTATTTT
TRBJ2-3,NA,17,NA,TRBV27,CASSLLGEVGPTDTQYF,TGTGCCAGCAGTTTATTGGGGGAGGTGGGCCCCACAGATACGCAGTATTTT
TRBJ2-4,NA,18,TRBD1,TRBV5-1,CASSFGPGQGDGKNIQYF,TGCGCCAGCAGCTTCGGTCCGGGACAGGGGGACGGCAAAAACATTCAGTACTTC
TRBJ2-3,NA,15,NA,TRBV4-1,CASSHPSGGTDTQYF,TGCGCCAGCAGCCACCCCTCGGGCGGTACAGATACGCAGTATTTT
TRBJ2-3,NA,15,NA,TRBV4-1,CASSQEGRRTDTQYF,TGCGCCAGCAGCCAAGAGGGCAGACGCACAGATACGCAGTATTTT
TRBJ2-1,NA,15,TRBD2,TRBV5-4,CASSPSGTSGNEQFF,TGTGCCAGCAGCCCGTCCGGGACTAGCGGGAATGAGCAGTTCTTC
TRBJ2-2,NA,15,NA,TRBV11-2,CASSLEGANTGELFF,TGTGCCAGCAGCTTGGAGGGGGCCAACACCGGGGAGCTGTTTTTT
TRBJ2-7,NA,16,TRBD1,TRBV27,CASSLSSGTGVEEQYF,TGTGCCAGCAGTTTAAGTTCCGGGACAGGGGTGGAAGAGCAGTACTTC
TRBJ2-7,NA,15,TRBD2,TRBV7-8,CASSASSGSRYEQYF,TGTGCCAGCAGCGCTTCTAGCGGGAGCAGGTACGAGCAGTACTTC
TRBJ1-6,NA,9,NA,TRBV30,CAWGSPLHF,TGTGCCTGGGGATCACCCCTCCACTTT
TRBJ2-2,NA,15,TRBD1,TRBV29-1,CSVGRTGANTGELFF,TGCAGCGTTGGGAGGACAGGGGCTAACACCGGGGAGCTGTTTTTT
TRBJ2-1,NA,15,NA,TRBV6-5,CASSYGSGTYSEQFF,TGTGCCAGCAGTTACGGCAGCGGCACCTACAGTGAGCAGTTCTTC
TRBJ2-7,once,14,NA,TRBV9,CASSVTGMDYEQYF,TGTGCCAGCAGCGTAACAGGGATGGACTACGAGCAGTACTTC
TRBJ2-7,NA,14,NA,TRBV5-3,CARSYTGTEYEQYF,TGTGCCAGAAGCTATACCGGGACGGAGTACGAGCAGTACTTC
TRBJ2-7,once,12,TRBD1,TRBV25-1,CASRAGGYEQYF,TGTGCCAGCAGGGCAGGGGGCTACGAGCAGTACTTC
TRBJ2-7,NA,14,NA,TRBV7-3,CASSPYNGDYEQYF,TGTGCCAGCAGCCCATACAATGGGGACTACGAGCAGTACTTC
TRBJ1-1,NA,14,NA,TRBV14,CASSQAGPNTEAFF,TGTGCCAGCAGCCAAGCAGGGCCGAACACTGAAGCTTTCTTT
TRBJ2-7,NA,13,NA,TRBV28,CASRGVGSYEQYF,TGTGCCAGCAGGGGGGTGGGGAGCTACGAGCAGTACTTC
TRBJ2-7,NA,16,NA,TRBV12-2,CASRLIGQPHPYEQYF,TGTGCAAGTCGCTTAATCGGACAGCCGCACCCCTACGAGCAGTACTTC
TRBJ2-1,NA,15,NA,TRBV11-2,CASSLGGRSYNEQFF,TGTGCCAGCAGCTTAGGCGGGCGCTCCTACAATGAGCAGTTCTTC
TRBJ2-7,NA,15,TRBD2,TRBV7-2,CASSPIRAGGFEQYF,TGTGCCAGCAGCCCCATCCGGGCGGGAGGCTTCGAGCAGTACTTC
TRBJ2-3,NA,16,TRBD2,TRBV9,CASSLQAGVGTDTQYF,TGTGCCAGCAGCCTTCAAGCGGGAGTCGGCACAGATACGCAGTATTTT